This TCR beta chain derives from a study of blood T cells in healthy people across ages. This clonotype has a handful of counts. There are 15 residues in the CDR3. Trimming removed 2 bases at V and 3 bases at J, with 13 bases between. Germline values: CDR1 SNHLY, CDR2 FYNNEI. For the second PCR, which ran for roughly 6 to 12 cycles, a sample-barcoded 5' primer and a J-beta primer mix were used. Each cDNA molecule, via a template-switch adaptor with 12 random nucleotides, was tagged. MiXCR, applied by TCRdb to the 5' RACE reads, yields one record per CDR3 protein. Of some 1.1 million distinct CDR3 sequences listed, 30% to 40% are singletons. Each donor was a healthy Caucasian individual from Russia, aged about 6 to 95.

The chain recombines TRBV2 with TRBJ2-5; possibly TRBD1 or TRBD2 for D (5 bases each). This TCR was sampled from a man aged 18 to 35 in good health. The material sequenced was blood. CDR3 sequence (DNA): TGTGCCAGCAGTGAACGGGACGGAGTAAAAGAGACCCAGTACTTC. Its protein is CASSERDGVKETQYF.